A single sample is the source of the 32 T cell receptor beta chains below, sequenced in a study of PD-1 blockade in classical Hodgkin lymphoma. Following autologous stem cell transplantation, relapse occurred in every patient, and exposure to brentuximab vedotin varied. Clones were read by immunoSEQ multiplex PCR, and TCRdb kept only the in-frame ones, dropping some. The table includes 40,000 to 50,000 clones, roughly 78% detected once. Sequences were derived from peripheral blood mononuclear cells (PBMCs), sampled at baseline. Source of these receptors: a human donor with classical Hodgkin lymphoma.

The gene calls are TRBV7-3 and TRBJ1-6, with a possible D match to TRBD1 (6 bases). This CDR3 region has 17 residues. Trimming removed 3 bases at V and 7 bases at J, with 19 bases between. Germline V CDR1 and CDR2: SGHTA, FQGTGA. This chain's CDR3 is CASSFPEGDRRNSPLHF. DNA of the CDR3: TGTGCCAGCAGCTTTCCCGAGGGGGACCGGCGAAATTCACCCCTCCACTTT.

The chain joins TRBV6-5 to TRBJ1-2; 9 positions match TRBD1. CDR1 is MNHEY, CDR2 SVGAGI, per germline. With V trimmed by 6 bases and J by 4 bases, 9 bases remained unmatched. This CDR3 region has 15 residues. CDR3 sequence reads: CASSLRGQGSYGYTF. The CDR3 DNA reads as TGTGCCAGCAGCCTGAGGGGACAGGGTAGCTATGGCTACACCTTC.

The chain joins TRBV29-1 to TRBJ1-1; tentative D call: TRBD1 (5 bases). The CDR3 covers 13 residues. Germline V gene data show CDR1 as SQVTM and CDR2 as ANQGSEA. V gave up 5 bases and J gave up 3 bases, with 13 bases separating them. CDR3 residues: CSVWDGLHTEAFF. The CDR3, as DNA: TGCAGCGTTTGGGACGGTTTACACACTGAAGCTTTCTTT.

The gene calls are TRBV5-1 and TRBJ2-5; D is unresolved. Germline CDR1 is SGHRS and CDR2 is YFSETQ. Between the trimmed V and J ends, which lost 2 bases and 2 bases, there was a span of 7 bases. This CDR3 region has 13 residues. The CDR3 region is CASSLRIQETQYF. CDR3 bases: TGCGCCAGCAGCTTACGGATTCAAGAGACCCAGTACTTC.

The gene calls are TRBV4-3 and TRBJ2-3, with 8 bases identical to TRBD2. The CDR3 length is 13 residues. Looked up from germline, CDR1 is LGHNA and CDR2 is YSLEER. V lost 1 base, J lost 6 bases, and 0 bases stayed unmatched. CDR3 sequence (DNA): TGCGCCAGCAGCCAAGGACTAGCGGATACGCAGTATTTT. Translated: CASSQGLADTQYF.

This clone appeared a single time. The rearrangement uses TRBV7-8 and TRBJ2-1; D call uncertain. The CDR3 is 13 amino acids. Germline CDR1 and CDR2: SGHVS and FQNEAQ. The ends were cut back, 1 base at V and 1 base at J, with 2 bases in the middle. The CDR3 nucleotides read TGTGCCAGCAGCTTAGGTTCCTACAATGAGCAGTTCTTC. Protein product: CASSLGSYNEQFF.

This clone was detected once. V and J are TRBV12-5 and TRBJ1-6, with D possibly being TRBD1 (6 bases). The V gene's germline CDR1 is LGHNT and CDR2 FRNRAP. The CDR3 is 14 amino acids. The germline V and J ends were trimmed by 4 bases and 10 bases, with 14 bases remaining between them. This CDR3 is CASGSLTGQSPLHF. The CDR3 DNA follows: TGTGCTAGTGGTTCGCTAACAGGGCAGTCACCCCTCCACTTT.

The rearrangement uses TRBV5-1 and TRBJ2-5; D may be TRBD1 or TRBD2 (5 bases each). This CDR3 contains 14 residues. V lost 1 base and J 5 bases, leaving 12 bases between the germline ends. Germline values: CDR1 SGHRS, CDR2 YFSETQ. DNA of the CDR3: TGCGCCAGCAGCTTGAGCCTCGAGGGGGAGACCCAGTACTTC. Amino acids: CASSLSLEGETQYF.

This clone was seen many times. V usage is TRBV5-1 and J usage is TRBJ2-3; tentatively, D is TRBD1 (6 bases). V lost 2 bases to trimming and J lost 6 bases, with 13 bases between them. This CDR3 comprises 14 residues. The germline CDR1 and CDR2 sequences are SGHRS and YFSETQ. The CDR3 protein is CASSLNRGTDTQYF. The DNA of the CDR3 is TGCGCCAGCAGCTTAAATAGGGGGACGGATACGCAGTATTTT.

The chain carries TRBV21-1 and TRBJ2-3. TRBV21-1 is a known pseudogene. The CDR3 is made up of 15 amino acids. The CDR3 sequence is CASSPPKGSTDTQYF. CDR3 nucleotide sequence: TGTGCCAGCAGCCCTCCAAAGGGTAGCACAGATACGCAGTATTTT.

V gene TRBV7-8 combines with J gene TRBJ2-1, with D perhaps matching TRBD1 (5 bases). From germline, CDR1 is SGHVS and CDR2 FQNEAQ. This CDR3 contains 13 residues. The V end was cut by 5 bases, the J end by 7 bases, with 12 bases between. The CDR3 DNA reads as TGTGCCAGCAGCCCAGGGCGGCTGAATGAGCAGTTCTTC. It specifies CASSPGRLNEQFF.

The CDR3 protein is CASSLVRGVNYEQYF. For the CDR3, the DNA is TGCGCCAGCAGCTTGGTCAGGGGAGTCAACTACGAGCAGTACTTC. V usage is TRBV5-1 and J usage is TRBJ2-7; D is possibly TRBD1 (6 bases). The CDR3 extends over 15 amino acids. The V gene's germline CDR1 is SGHRS and CDR2 YFSETQ. Deletions cut 0 bases from V and 3 bases from J, with 13 bases between.

This clone appeared a few times. This chain joins TRBV7-7 and TRBJ2-7; 7 bases are a match to TRBD1. After removal of 5 bases from V and 0 bases from J, the junction contained 10 bases not matched to a gene. Germline V CDR1 and CDR2: SSHAT, FNYEAQ (reference sequence). The CDR3 is 16 amino acids. Written as DNA, the CDR3 is TGTGCCAGCAGCCCGCTTTCGGGACAGCCCTCCTACGAGCAGTACTTC. This encodes CASSPLSGQPSYEQYF.

V is TRBV5-1 and J is TRBJ2-3; 8 bases are a match to TRBD2. V shed 4 bases, J shed 0 bases, and the junction held 4 bases outside the gene matches. The germline CDR1 and CDR2 sequences are SGHRS and YFSETQ. The CDR3 is 15 residues long. This chain's CDR3 is CASSSGGLSTDTQYF. CDR3 nucleotide sequence: TGCGCCAGCAGCAGCGGGGGACTGAGCACAGATACGCAGTATTTT.

The V and J genes are TRBV5-6 and TRBJ2-5; D not certain. The CDR3 consists of 12 residues. CDR1 and CDR2 (germline): SGHDT, YYEEEE. Trimming pared 0 bases from V and 7 bases from J, leaving 7 bases between. The CDR3 protein is CASSLALGTQYF. CDR3 bases: TGTGCCAGCAGCTTGGCCCTGGGGACCCAGTACTTC.

This clone was observed at least ten times. The V gene is TRBV19, the J gene TRBJ1-3, with 7 bases matching TRBD1. J lost 9 bases, V lost 11 bases, and 22 bases had no gene match. This CDR3 has 16 amino acids. In germline, CDR1 is LNHDA, CDR2 SQIVND (reference sequence). CDR3 sequence (DNA): TGTGCCCGGCGGGGGGACAGTTGTCAAGGTATAGCCACCATATATTTT. It is translated as CARRGDSCQGIATIYF.

This chain links TRBV2 with TRBJ2-2, with D possibly matching TRBD1 (5 bases). There are 13 residues in the CDR3. Trimming left V 4 bases short and J 6 bases short, with 9 bases between. The germline V gene encodes CDR1 SNHLY and CDR2 FYNNEI. CDR3 DNA sequence: TGTGCCAGCAGTGGAAGACAGCCCGGGGAGCTGTTTTTT. It codes for CASSGRQPGELFF.

This clone was detected a few times. The genes are TRBV9 and TRBJ2-3; no clear D gene. The CDR3 has 14 amino acids. V gave up 0 bases and J gave up 2 bases, with 7 bases separating them. In germline, CDR1 is SGDLS, CDR2 YYNGEE. Written as DNA, the CDR3 is TGTGCCAGCAGCGTAGGCTATGTCACAGATACGCAGTATTTT. Translating it yields CASSVGYVTDTQYF.

V is TRBV20-1 and J is TRBJ2-3; the D call may be TRBD1 or TRBD2 (5 bases each). V was shortened by 5 bases and J by 6 bases, with 9 bases between the two germline ends. In germline, CDR1 is DFQATT, CDR2 SNEGSKA (reference sequence). The CDR3 runs to 11 residues. The CDR3 loop is CSALREDTQYF. CDR3 nucleotides: TGCAGTGCTCTCAGGGAGGATACGCAGTATTTT.

The rearrangement links TRBV10-3 to TRBJ1-2; tentatively, D is TRBD1 (6 bases). V lost 0 bases and J 3 bases, leaving 14 bases between the germline ends. The CDR3 extends over 16 amino acids. Germline V lookup: CDR1 ENHRY, CDR2 SYGVKD. CDR3 in amino acids: CAISESTGGPYYGYTF. In DNA, the CDR3 is TGTGCCATCAGTGAGTCGACAGGTGGGCCCTACTATGGCTACACCTTC.

To note about this clone: The junction departs from the called germline gene at one end, perhaps through a read error. The chain recombines TRBV19 with TRBJ2-7, with a tentative D call TRBD1 (5 bases). Germline CDR1 LNHDA, CDR2 SQIVND (reference sequence). The CDR3 totals 15 residues. In nucleotides, the CDR3 is TGTGCCAGTAGAATGACAGCTCCCTCTTCCTACGAGCAGTGCTTC. It codes for CASRMTAPSSYEQCF.

This clone was seen a handful of times. The chain combines TRBV11-2 with TRBJ2-3; D ambiguous. The V end was cut by 1 base, the J end by 5 bases, with 13 bases between. Germline V gene sequence: CDR1 SGHAT, CDR2 FQNNGV. The CDR3 consists of 15 residues. DNA of the CDR3: TGTGCCAGCAGCTTAGGCGGCGGCTGGCGAGATACGCAGTATTTT. Protein sequence: CASSLGGGWRDTQYF.

This sequence joins TRBV29-1 and TRBJ1-4, with D uncertain. Trimming shortened V by 2 bases and J by 8 bases, and 15 bases separated the two germline ends. This CDR3 has 14 residues. Germline V lookup: CDR1 SQVTM, CDR2 ANQGSEA. CDR3 amino acids: CSVERLGLGEKLFF. Here the CDR3 DNA reads TGCAGCGTTGAAAGGTTGGGGTTGGGGGAAAAACTGTTTTTT.

In its sample, this clone ranks as medium-sized (0.01 to 0.1%). This rearrangement joins TRBV27 to TRBJ2-1; D may be TRBD1 or TRBD2 (5 bases each). Germline assignment: CDR1 MNHEY and CDR2 SMNVEV (reference sequence). The CDR3 is 16 residues long. Trimming removed 1 base at V and 4 bases at J, with 14 bases between. The CDR3 bases are TGTGCCAGCAGTTTATACAGGCCTGGGGGTTACAATGAGCAGTTCTTC. This encodes CASSLYRPGGYNEQFF.

This clone occurred once. The V and J genes are TRBV6-5 and TRBJ1-4; D unclear. CDR3 length: 15 amino acids. V lost 8 bases, J lost 0 bases, and 13 bases lay in between. From germline, CDR1 is MNHEY and CDR2 SVGAGI. CDR3: CASSALPPTNEKLFF. DNA for the CDR3: TGTGCCAGCTCTGCCCTGCCCCCAACTAATGAAAAACTGTTTTTT.

The rearrangement uses TRBV5-1 and TRBJ1-1; weak D call: TRBD1 (5 bases). The CDR3 covers 14 residues. V shed 5 bases and J shed 1 base, with 12 bases lying between them. Germline lookup yields CDR1 SGHRS and CDR2 YFSETQ. The CDR3 DNA reads as TGCGCCAGCAGAGTCGGAGGGGCGAACACTGAAGCTTTCTTT. This gives the protein CASRVGGANTEAFF.

This chain joins TRBV27 and TRBJ2-3; D is unclear. Germline V gives CDR1 MNHEY, CDR2 SMNVEV (reference sequence). CDR3 length equals 12 residues. The germline V and J ends were trimmed by 5 bases and 4 bases, with 7 bases remaining between them. CDR3 region: CASSLPPDTQYF. The CDR3 nucleotides are TGTGCCAGCAGTCTACCCCCAGATACGCAGTATTTT.

This clone was seen a handful of times. This chain links TRBV7-9 with TRBJ1-2; D is perhaps TRBD1 (5 bases). V dropped 3 bases and J dropped 1 base, with 18 bases sitting between them. The length of the CDR3 is 17 residues. CDR1 is SEHNR, CDR2 FQNEAQ, per germline (reference sequence). The CDR3 bases are TGTGCCAGCAGCTTGACCGGGACCGCCGCCCTTAACTATGGCTACACCTTC. This sequence encodes CASSLTGTAALNYGYTF.

The chain is built from TRBV6-6 and TRBJ2-2; no firm D call. CDR1 and CDR2 (germline): MNHNY, SVGAGI (reference sequence). This CDR3 contains 16 residues. The ends were cut back, 3 bases at V and 2 bases at J, with 13 bases in the middle. CDR3: CASSYFYSGNTGELFF. The CDR3 region has the DNA TGTGCCAGCAGTTATTTTTACAGTGGAAACACCGGGGAGCTGTTTTTT.

This clone was counted once. This chain uses TRBV13 with TRBJ2-3, with 10 bases lining up with TRBD2. Germline assignment: CDR1 PRHDT and CDR2 FYEKMQ (reference sequence). After removal of 5 bases from V and 1 base from J, the junction contained 6 bases not matched to a gene. The CDR3 is made up of 16 amino acids. The chain's CDR3 is CASSQIAGGRTDTQYF. The CDR3 nucleotides are TGTGCCAGCAGCCAAATAGCGGGGGGTCGCACAGATACGCAGTATTTT.

The genes are TRBV11-2 and TRBJ2-2; the D gene is possibly TRBD2 (5 bases). V lost 7 bases to trimming and J lost 7 bases, with 16 bases between them. CDR3 size: 14 residues. Germline V gives CDR1 SGHAT, CDR2 FQNNGV. This CDR3 reads CASNTRILSGELFF. DNA for the CDR3: TGTGCCAGCAACACTAGGATCCTCAGCGGGGAGCTGTTTTTT.

This clone has only a few counts. Other DNA sequences in the same sample also yield this CDR3. The rearrangement uses TRBV16 and TRBJ1-1; D remains ambiguous. The CDR3 runs to 12 residues. Germline CDR1 is KGHSY and CDR2 is FQNENV. Trimming cost V 4 bases and J 1 base, with 4 bases left between them. For the CDR3, the DNA is TGTGCCAGCAGCCTACAGAACACTGAAGCTTTCTTT. Protein: CASSLQNTEAFF. The full variable domain, in which reference TRBV16 and TRBJ1-1 provide the parts outside the CDR3, is GEEVAQTPKHLVRGEGQKAKLYCAPIKGHSYVFWYQQVLKNEFKFLISFQNENVFDETGMPKERFSAKCLPNSPCSLEIQATKLEDSAVYFCASSLQNTEAFFGQGTRLTVV.